The present T cell receptor beta chain was sequenced within a study of OX40 agonist ivuxolimab in advanced cancers. Whole-study context: Patients took ivuxolimab, an agonistic anti-OX40 (CD134) antibody. People who had prior anti-PD-1, anti-PD-L1 or anti-CTLA-4 therapy could take part, and under 50% had some.

Notes on the study in general: CD8+ T cells averaged more expanded clones than CD4+. The study found among the lowest clonal expansion in partial responders at 0.1-3.0 mg/kg.

Sequencing was performed with immunoSEQ multiplex PCR; in TCRdb, only in-frame clones are kept and a portion is missing. The data contain about 24,000 clones, roughly three quarters of them singletons. Germline values: CDR1 WSHSY, CDR2 SAAADI. V dropped 3 bases and J dropped 6 bases, with 6 bases sitting between them. The CDR3 has 12 amino acids. Note on this clone: Antigen unknown.

This clonotype originated in an adult with an advanced solid tumor such as melanoma, head and neck, liver or kidney cancer. The material sequenced was CD4+ or CD8+ T cells sorted from blood, taken in a trial of the OX40 agonist ivuxolimab. The chain has TRBV10-2 and TRBJ2-1; D not resolved. The CDR3 nucleotides read TGCGCCAGCAGTGAATACAGCAATGAGCAGTTCTTC. Translated: CASSEYSNEQFF.